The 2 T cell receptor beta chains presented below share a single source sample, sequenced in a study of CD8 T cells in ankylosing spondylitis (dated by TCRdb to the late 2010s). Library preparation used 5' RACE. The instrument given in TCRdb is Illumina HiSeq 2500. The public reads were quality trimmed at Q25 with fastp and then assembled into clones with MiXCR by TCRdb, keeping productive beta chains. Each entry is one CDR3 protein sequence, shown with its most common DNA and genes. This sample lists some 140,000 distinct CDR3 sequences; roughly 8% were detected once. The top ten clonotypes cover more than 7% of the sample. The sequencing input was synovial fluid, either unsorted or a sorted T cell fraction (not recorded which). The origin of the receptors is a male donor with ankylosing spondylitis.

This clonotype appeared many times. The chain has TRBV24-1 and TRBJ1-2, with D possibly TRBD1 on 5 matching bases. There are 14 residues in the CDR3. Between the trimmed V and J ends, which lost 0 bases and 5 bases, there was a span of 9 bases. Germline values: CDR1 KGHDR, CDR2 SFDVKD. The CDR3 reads CATSDLPGKYGYTF. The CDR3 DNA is TGTGCCACCAGTGATTTGCCAGGGAAGTATGGCTACACCTTC.

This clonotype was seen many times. Written as DNA, the CDR3 is TGTGCCAGCAGTTTGGGAGGCCATACGCAGTATTTT. Protein sequence: CASSLGGHTQYF. The chain recombines TRBV28 with TRBJ2-3; tentative D call: TRBD2 (6 bases). The V and J ends lost 3 bases and 7 bases respectively, with 8 bases between them. Germline V gene data show CDR1 as MDHEN and CDR2 as SYDVKM. The CDR3 has 12 residues.